This is a list of T cell receptor beta chains from one sample in a study of cytomegalovirus exposure and HLA in healthy donors. Data came from immunoSEQ multiplex PCR; TCRdb stores just in-frame clones and leaves some out. Here the sample spans around 150,000 clones, roughly nine tenths being singletons. The material sequenced was PBMCs. Source of these receptors: a woman under 40 in good health and CMV-seronegative. The CDR3 runs from the conserved cysteine through the conserved F or W. A D gene is named only where the DNA matches it firmly. Size values are once, few and many counts, or a class for expanded clones, and some rows have none.

>NA|NA|TRBJ1-5|TRBV28|15
TGTGCCAGCAGTTCTACAGGGAGCGGACCTCAGCCCCAGCATTTT
CASSSTGSGPQPQHF
>TRBD2|NA|TRBJ2-7|TRBV9|15
TGTGCCAGCAGCGTAGAGCGGGATCGAAGCTACGAGCAGTACTTC
CASSVERDRSYEQYF
>NA|NA|TRBJ1-2|TRBV21-1|16
TGTGCCAGCAGCTTAAAACACAGGGTCATTAACTATGGCTACACCTTC
CASSLKHRVINYGYTF
>NA|NA|TRBJ1-3|TRBV9|15
TGTGCCAGCAGCGTAGGAGGCCGGTCTGGAAACACCATATATTTT
CASSVGGRSGNTIYF
>NA|NA|TRBJ2-7|TRBV7-2|14
TGTGCCAGCAGCCGTCAGACAGGTTCCTACGAGCAGTACTTC
CASSRQTGSYEQYF
>TRBD1|NA|TRBJ2-4|TRBV4-2|13
TGTGCCAGCAGTGACAGGGGTAGGGACATTCAGTACTTC
CASSDRGRDIQYF
>TRBD1|NA|TRBJ1-5|TRBV7-9|14
TGTGCCAGCAGTCCCGGACAGGGCAATCAGCCCCAGCATTTT
CASSPGQGNQPQHF
>NA|NA|TRBJ1-5|TRBV5-8|14
TGTGCCAGCAGCTTGGGCGTAAAAAGGCAGCCCCAGCATTTT
CASSLGVKRQPQHF
>NA|NA|TRBJ2-1|TRBV27|14
TGTGCCAGCAGTTTAAGCGGAGGCTACAATGAGCAGTTCTTC
CASSLSGGYNEQFF
>TRBD1|few|TRBJ1-5|TRBV19|15
TGTGCCAGTACTCGAACAGGGGCGAGTGGTCAGCCCCAGCATTTT
CASTRTGASGQPQHF
>NA|NA|TRBJ1-2|TRBV9|11
TGTGCCAGCAGCCGAGAGCATGGCTACACCTTC
CASSREHGYTF
>NA|NA|TRBJ2-2|TRBV29-1|15
TGCAGCGCCAAACGGGTTAGTCCGAACACCGGGGAGCTGTTTTTT
CSAKRVSPNTGELFF
>TRBD2|NA|TRBJ2-3|TRBV30|15
TGTGCCTGGTTGATACCGGGACTAGATACAGATACGCAGTATTTT
CAWLIPGLDTDTQYF
>TRBD2|NA|TRBJ2-4|TRBV2|15
TGTGCCAGCATAGCGGGGGCCTTAGCCAAAAACATTCAGTACTTC
CASIAGALAKNIQYF
>TRBD2|once|TRBJ2-4|TRBV15|18
TGTGCCACCAGCAGCCGGCTAGCGGGGGCGCTAGCCAAAAACATTCAGTACTTC
CATSSRLAGALAKNIQYF
>TRBD1|NA|TRBJ2-7|TRBV27|16
TGTGCCAGCAGTACCTCGACAGGGACCATTTCCTACGAGCAGTACTTC
CASSTSTGTISYEQYF
>NA|NA|TRBJ1-1|TRBV27|15
TGTGCCAGCAGGGCCCTCTTTCATCTGAACACTGAAGCTTTCTTT
CASRALFHLNTEAFF
>NA|few|TRBJ2-3|TRBV9|12
TGTGCCAGCAGCCCTCTGGAGGGTACGCAGTATTTT
CASSPLEGTQYF
>NA|NA|TRBJ1-6|TRBV2|13
TGTGCCAGCATAGGTACTTTTAATTCACCCCTCCACTTT
CASIGTFNSPLHF
>TRBD1|NA|TRBJ1-1|TRBV29-1|12
TGCAGCGGAAGGGGGCGGCTGGCTGAAGCTTTCTTT
CSGRGRLAEAFF
>NA|once|TRBJ1-4|TRBV6-1|14
TGTGCCAGCAGTGCTCGGACCGGTAATGAAAAACTGTTTTTT
CASSARTGNEKLFF
>NA|NA|TRBJ2-3|TRBV18|15
TGTGCCAGCTCACCACCGGGCGGGGACACAGATACGCAGTATTTT
CASSPPGGDTDTQYF
>NA|NA|TRBJ2-3|TRBV7-9|16
TGTGCCAGCAGCTCGAGAATGGGTCTGGGGGGAGATACGCAGTATTTT
CASSSRMGLGGDTQYF
>NA|NA|TRBJ1-6|TRBV6-1|14
TGTGCCAGCAGCGGGGACCGCCGAGGGTCACCCCTCCACTTT
CASSGDRRGSPLHF
>TRBD1|NA|TRBJ2-7|TRBV19|15
TGTGCCAGTAGTATGGGACAGGGAGGGCGCTACGAGCAGTACTTC
CASSMGQGGRYEQYF
>NA|NA|TRBJ2-1|TRBV27|13
TGTGCCAGCAGGGCCCCATCCTACAATGAGCAGTTCTTC
CASRAPSYNEQFF
>NA|NA|TRBJ1-1|TRBV7-8|13
TGTGCCAGCAGCTCTCTGATCTCCACTGAAGCTTTCTTT
CASSSLISTEAFF
>NA|NA|TRBJ1-6|TRBV10-3|16
TGTGCCATCAGTGAACGTGAGGTTATTGGGGAGTCACCCCTCCACTTT
CAISEREVIGESPLHF